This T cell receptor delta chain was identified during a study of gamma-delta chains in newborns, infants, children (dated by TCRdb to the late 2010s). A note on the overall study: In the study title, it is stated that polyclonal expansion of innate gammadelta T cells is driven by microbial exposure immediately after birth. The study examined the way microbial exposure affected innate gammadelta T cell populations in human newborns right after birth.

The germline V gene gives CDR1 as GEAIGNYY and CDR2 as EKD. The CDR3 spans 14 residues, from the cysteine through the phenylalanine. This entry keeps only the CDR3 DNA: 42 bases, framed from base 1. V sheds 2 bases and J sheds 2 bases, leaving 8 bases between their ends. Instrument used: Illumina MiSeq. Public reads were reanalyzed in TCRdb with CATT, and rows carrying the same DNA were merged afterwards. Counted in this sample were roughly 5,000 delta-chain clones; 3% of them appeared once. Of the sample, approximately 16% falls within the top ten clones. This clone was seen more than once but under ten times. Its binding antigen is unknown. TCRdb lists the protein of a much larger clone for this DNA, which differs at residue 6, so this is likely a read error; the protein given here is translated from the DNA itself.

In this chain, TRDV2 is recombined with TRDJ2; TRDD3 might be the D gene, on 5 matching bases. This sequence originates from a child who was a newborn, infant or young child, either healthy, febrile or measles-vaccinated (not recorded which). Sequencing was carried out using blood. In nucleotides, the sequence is TGTGCCTGTGACAACGTGGGGTTGACAGCACAACTCTTCTTT. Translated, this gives CACDNVGLTAQLFF.